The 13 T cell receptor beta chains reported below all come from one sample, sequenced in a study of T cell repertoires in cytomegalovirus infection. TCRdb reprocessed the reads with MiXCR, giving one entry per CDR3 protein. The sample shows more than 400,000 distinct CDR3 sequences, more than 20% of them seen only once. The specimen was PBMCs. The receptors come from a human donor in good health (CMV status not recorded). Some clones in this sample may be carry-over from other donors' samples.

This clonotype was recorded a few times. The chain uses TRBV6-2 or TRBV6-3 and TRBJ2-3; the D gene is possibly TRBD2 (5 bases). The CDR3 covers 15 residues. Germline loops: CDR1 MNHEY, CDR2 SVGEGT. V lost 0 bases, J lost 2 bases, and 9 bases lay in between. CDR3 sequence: CASSYSGVFTDTQYF. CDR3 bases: TGTGCCAGCAGTTACTCGGGAGTCTTCACAGATACGCAGTATTTT.

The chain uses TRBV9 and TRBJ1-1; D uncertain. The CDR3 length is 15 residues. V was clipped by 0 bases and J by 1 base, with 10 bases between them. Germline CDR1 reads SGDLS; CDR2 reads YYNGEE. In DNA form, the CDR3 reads TGTGCCAGCAGCGTAGGTTCAGCAGAGAACACTGAAGCTTTCTTT. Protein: CASSVGSAENTEAFF.

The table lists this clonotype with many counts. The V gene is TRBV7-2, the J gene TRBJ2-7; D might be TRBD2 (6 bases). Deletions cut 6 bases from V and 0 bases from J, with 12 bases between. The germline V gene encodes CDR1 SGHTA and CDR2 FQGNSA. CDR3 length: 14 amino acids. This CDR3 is CASRLQGGSYEQYF. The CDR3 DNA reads TGTGCCAGCAGATTGCAGGGAGGCTCCTACGAGCAGTACTTC.

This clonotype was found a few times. CDR3 protein: CASSPSLAGETQYF. The CDR3 coding sequence is TGTGCCAGCTCACCATCACTAGCGGGAGAGACCCAGTACTTC. The V gene is TRBV18, the J gene TRBJ2-5; 9 bases fit TRBD2. The CDR3 has 14 residues. The germline V gene has CDR1 KGHSH and CDR2 LQKENI. Trimming took 2 bases from V and 4 from J; bases not matched to a gene: 2.

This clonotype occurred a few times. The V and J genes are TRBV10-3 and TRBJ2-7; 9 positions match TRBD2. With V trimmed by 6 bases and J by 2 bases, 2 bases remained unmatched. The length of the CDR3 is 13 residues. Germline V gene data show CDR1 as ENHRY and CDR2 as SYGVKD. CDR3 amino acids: CAIRREGAYEQYV. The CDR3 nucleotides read TGTGCCATCAGGCGGGAGGGGGCCTACGAGCAGTACGTC.

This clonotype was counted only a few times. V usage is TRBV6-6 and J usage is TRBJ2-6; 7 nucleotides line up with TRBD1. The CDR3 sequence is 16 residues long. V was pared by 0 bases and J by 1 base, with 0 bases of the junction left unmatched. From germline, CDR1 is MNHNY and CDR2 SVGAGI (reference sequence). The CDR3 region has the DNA TGTGCCAGCAGTTACTCGACAGGGTCTGGGGCCAACGTCCTGACTTTC. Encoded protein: CASSYSTGSGANVLTF.

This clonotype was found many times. This CDR3 is CASSPGLAGSYEQYF. Written as DNA, the CDR3 is TGTGCCAGCAGCCCCGGACTAGCGGGATCCTACGAGCAGTACTTC. The chain recombines TRBV7-2 with TRBJ2-7; 12 nucleotides agree with TRBD2. Germline CDR1 and CDR2: SGHTA and FQGNSA. The CDR3 contains 15 residues. Losses at the gene ends were 5 bases for V and 1 base for J; bases not matched to a gene: 3.

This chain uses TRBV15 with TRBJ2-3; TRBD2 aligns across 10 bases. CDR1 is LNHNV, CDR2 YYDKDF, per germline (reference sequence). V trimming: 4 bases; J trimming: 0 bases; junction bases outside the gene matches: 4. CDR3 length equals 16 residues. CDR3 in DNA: TGTGCCACCAGCACCGGACTAGCGGTTAGCACAGATACGCAGTATTTT. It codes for CATSTGLAVSTDTQYF.

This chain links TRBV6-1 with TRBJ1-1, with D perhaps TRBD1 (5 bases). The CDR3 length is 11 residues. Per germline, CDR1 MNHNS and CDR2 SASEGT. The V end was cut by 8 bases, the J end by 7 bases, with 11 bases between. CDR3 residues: CASSTGLEAFF. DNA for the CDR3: TGTGCCAGCTCTACAGGTCTTGAAGCTTTCTTT.

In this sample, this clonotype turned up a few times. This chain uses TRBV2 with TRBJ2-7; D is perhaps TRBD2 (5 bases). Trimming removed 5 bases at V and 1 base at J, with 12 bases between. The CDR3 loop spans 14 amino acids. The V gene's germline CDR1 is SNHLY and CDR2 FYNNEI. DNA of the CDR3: TGTGCCAGCAGTTTGGAGGAAGGTTCCTACGAGCAGTACTTC. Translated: CASSLEEGSYEQYF.

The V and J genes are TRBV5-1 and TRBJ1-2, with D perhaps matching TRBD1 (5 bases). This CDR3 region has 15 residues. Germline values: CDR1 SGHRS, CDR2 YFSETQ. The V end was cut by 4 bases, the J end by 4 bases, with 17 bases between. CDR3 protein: CASSQDGGGSYGYTF. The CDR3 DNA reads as TGCGCCAGCAGCCAGGACGGGGGAGGCAGCTATGGCTACACCTTC.

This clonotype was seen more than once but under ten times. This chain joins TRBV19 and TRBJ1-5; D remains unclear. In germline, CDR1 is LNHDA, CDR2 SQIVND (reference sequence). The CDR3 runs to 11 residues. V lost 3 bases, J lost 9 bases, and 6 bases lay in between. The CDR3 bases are TGTGCCAGTAGTATTGGCGGGCCCCAGCATTTT. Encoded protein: CASSIGGPQHF.

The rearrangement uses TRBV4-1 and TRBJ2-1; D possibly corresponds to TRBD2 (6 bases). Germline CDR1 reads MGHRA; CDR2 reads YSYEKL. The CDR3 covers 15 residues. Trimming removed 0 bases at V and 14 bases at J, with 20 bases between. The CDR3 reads CASSQDPTSEGLKFF. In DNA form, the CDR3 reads TGCGCCAGCAGCCAAGATCCGACTAGTGAGGGGTTGAAGTTCTTC.